The 12 T cell receptor beta chains listed next were all sequenced from one sample in a study of T cell repertoires in cytomegalovirus infection. These receptors are not linked to any known antigen. TCRdb re-derived calls from the reads in MiXCR, one entry per CDR3 protein. The sample holds about 830,000 distinct CDR3 sequences, around a third seen once. This specimen was cultured CD8+ T cells from PBMCs, taken from culture after CMV antigen stimulation. These receptors all stem from a human donor in good health (CMV status not recorded). Some clones in this sample may be carry-over from other donors' samples.

The chain couples TRBV15 to TRBJ2-1, with 9 bases that match TRBD1. V lost 3 bases and J lost 7; bases outside the gene matches: 10. Germline CDR1 and CDR2: LNHNV and YYDKDF (reference sequence). The CDR3 has 16 residues. CDR3 protein: CATSRAGTGFWNEQFF. The CDR3 DNA reads as TGTGCCACCAGCAGGGCCGGGACAGGGTTTTGGAATGAGCAGTTCTTC.

This clonotype was seen at least ten times. This chain connects TRBV7-8 to TRBJ1-1; D is unresolved. The CDR3 is made up of 12 amino acids. Looked up from germline, CDR1 is SGHVS and CDR2 is FQNEAQ. V was trimmed by 6 bases and J by 5 bases, leaving 10 bases between them. The CDR3 is CASSLSRTEAFF. The CDR3 DNA follows: TGTGCCAGCAGTTTATCTAGGACTGAAGCTTTCTTT.

The chain joins TRBV15 to TRBJ1-1; D ambiguous. The germline V and J ends were trimmed by 0 bases and 4 bases, with 12 bases remaining between them. The CDR3 is made up of 15 amino acids. CDR1 LNHNV and CDR2 YYDKDF come from the germline V gene (reference sequence). CDR3 coding DNA: TGTGCCACCAGCAGAGATACTTTCGTAGGCACTGAAGCTTTCTTT. Its protein is CATSRDTFVGTEAFF.

CDR3 amino acids: CASSLAKLAGGESSYEQYF. CDR3 in DNA: TGTGCCAGCAGCTTAGCGAAGCTAGCGGGGGGAGAGAGCTCCTACGAGCAGTACTTC. The chain links TRBV7-8 to TRBJ2-7; 11 bases map to TRBD2. V trimming: 0 bases; J trimming: 0 bases; junction bases outside the gene matches: 10. This CDR3 has 19 amino acids. The germline V gene has CDR1 SGHVS and CDR2 FQNEAQ.

The chain has TRBV5-1 and TRBJ1-1; TRBD1 aligns across 8 bases. The CDR3 is made up of 15 amino acids. Germline V CDR1 and CDR2: SGHRS, YFSETQ. With 2 bases clipped from V and 5 bases from J, the junction kept 8 bases outside the gene matches. The CDR3, as DNA: TGCGCCAGCAGCTTTGTAGACAGGGGACAAACTGAAGCTTTCTTT. This codes for CASSFVDRGQTEAFF.

The V gene is TRBV4-2, the J gene TRBJ2-1, with D perhaps matching TRBD2 (5 bases). The V end was cut by 1 base, the J end by 5 bases, with 21 bases between. CDR1 is LGHNA, CDR2 YNFKEQ, per germline. The CDR3 is made up of 18 amino acids. The CDR3 sequence: CASSQVSLYGVRDNEQFF. For the CDR3, the DNA is TGTGCCAGCAGCCAAGTTTCTTTGTACGGGGTTAGGGACAATGAGCAGTTCTTC.

The V gene is TRBV29-1, the J gene TRBJ2-5, with D hard to call. V lost 6 bases and J lost 2, with 4 bases in between. This CDR3 has 10 amino acids. Per the germline V gene, CDR1 is SQVTM and CDR2 is ANQGSEA. The CDR3 region has the DNA TGCAGCGTCCCTCAAGAGACCCAGTACTTC. It specifies CSVPQETQYF.

The chain recombines TRBV29-1 with TRBJ2-7; TRBD1 matches at 8 bases. CDR3 size: 11 residues. Germline lookup yields CDR1 SQVTM and CDR2 ANQGSEA. Germline trimming cut 6 bases from V and 6 bases from J; bases unmatched to any gene: 4. The CDR3 region is CSVWTGTEQYF. CDR3 nucleotides: TGCAGCGTCTGGACAGGGACCGAGCAGTACTTC.

This clonotype occurred many times. This chain connects TRBV4-1 to TRBJ2-1; no definite D call. V was trimmed by 0 bases and J by 0 bases, leaving 12 bases between them. CDR3 length: 17 amino acids. CDR1 is MGHRA and CDR2 is YSYEKL in the germline V gene. CDR3 amino acids: CASSQDGVVGSYNEQFF. The DNA for the CDR3 is TGCGCCAGCAGCCAAGATGGGGTTGTGGGCTCCTACAATGAGCAGTTCTTC.

V usage is TRBV19 and J usage is TRBJ1-1, with D hard to call. The ends were cut back, 6 bases at V and 3 bases at J, with 11 bases in the middle. Germline lookup yields CDR1 LNHDA and CDR2 SQIVND (reference sequence). The CDR3 runs to 13 residues. CDR3 DNA: TGTGCCAGTAGGCCCCCCAGCCACACTGAAGCTTTCTTT. It is translated as CASRPPSHTEAFF.

The chain links TRBV20-1 to TRBJ2-5; 8 bases are shared with TRBD2. The V gene end was trimmed by 4 bases and the J gene end by 2 bases; junction bases not matched to a gene: 6. This CDR3 contains 14 residues. Germline loops: CDR1 DFQATT, CDR2 SNEGSKA (reference sequence). The CDR3 DNA sequence: TGCAGTGCTAACGGGGGGGCCCGACAAGAGACCCAGTACTTC. Translation gives CSANGGARQETQYF.

Concerning this clonotype itself: This clone may be a read error of a much larger clone one base away. The CDR3 loop reads CANSLSDNEQFF. The CDR3 DNA sequence: TGTGCCAACAGCTTGAGTGACAATGAGCAGTTCTTC. This chain joins TRBV7-6 and TRBJ2-1; D call uncertain. Germline V gene sequence: CDR1 SGHVS, CDR2 FNYEAQ. This CDR3 spans 12 amino acids.